Given below is one T cell receptor beta chain in context. Its binding antigen is unknown. Base-call qualities are not available, and no considerably larger clone is one nucleotide away. TCRbeta CDR3 regions were amplified from genomic DNA by means of the immunoSEQ Assay, a bias-controlled multiplex PCR. In the authors' own workflow: Nucleated cell counts per sample were estimated from amplification of reference gene primers within the assay. To quantify the absolute abundance of each unique TCRbeta CDR3 rearrangement, sequence reads were collapsed and filtered. For each sample, productive Simpson clonality was calculated as the square root of Simpson's diversity index across productive rearrangements. Held by TCRdb, this immuneACCESS table contains in-frame sequences only and omits some clones. Under half of the omission traces to an unresolved V gene where checked; the cause of the rest is unknown. Clone size and V and J calls were adopted from that table, with D and trimming inferred from the DNA. This sample lists roughly 410,000 clones; around 87% were detected once. About 2.3% of the sample lies in the top ten.

This sample is drawn from a study of blood T cell repertoires in COVID-19 (dated by TCRdb to the early 2020s). Turning to the overall study: Samples from collaborators originated in the United States, Italy and Spain and spanned both the acute and convalescent phases of COVID-19. Deeply sampled blood TCRbeta repertoires from subjects exposed to, actively infected with, or recovered from COVID-19 were included in the dataset. HLA class I and class II types, where available, came from metadata supplied by the sample provider rather than from assay-based typing. The repertoires were released in a freely available public database meant as a resource for research on the immune response to SARS-CoV-2. The prospective study material was composed of cDNA or gDNA derived from T cells, B-cell-depleted T cells, or PBMCs. A de-identified subject ID, COVID-19 status, age in years and sex were almost always included in the sample metadata. Samples were obtained from the ongoing ImmuneRACE study (first 160 participants) and from some 1,200 subjects provided by 6 global collaborators.

In Seattle, one collaborating source enrolled patients while the infection was active and tracked those patients longitudinally over the course of disease. Each collaborating institution followed its own protocols to collect whole blood in K2EDTA tubes. For TCRbeta analysis, collaborators shipped samples as frozen whole blood, isolated PBMCs, or DNA extracted from either of those sample types. The junction shows trimming of 5 bases on V and 7 bases on J, plus 18 bases between the germline ends. The CDR3 runs 15 amino acids, cysteine and phenylalanine included. Kept here is only the CDR3 DNA, which spans 45 bases and is read in frame from base 1. The germline V gene encodes CDR1 SGHTA and CDR2 FQGNSA. General study outcomes and caveats: Clinical and demographic metadata were provided uncurated, with the amount varying by source and participant.

Recombination connected TRBV7-2 to TRBJ2-4, with TRBD2 tentatively as D gene (6 bases match). The clonotype comes from an older woman with COVID-19, enrolled during active disease. The sample taken for sequencing was peripheral blood. Here is the DNA: TGTGCCAGCAGCGCAGCCCCCGGGGGTTGGAACATTCAGTACTTC. It translates to CASSAAPGGWNIQYF.